The 7 T cell receptor beta chains reported below all come from one sample, sequenced in a study of radiotherapy plus CTLA-4 blockade in lung cancer. Clones were read by immunoSEQ multiplex PCR, and TCRdb kept only the in-frame ones, dropping some. The table lists tens of thousands of clones, almost 65% of them singletons. The sequences come from peripheral blood, collected from a patient treated with radiotherapy plus ipilimumab. The receptors originated from a human donor with non-small cell lung cancer who had a partial response to radiotherapy plus ipilimumab.

The V call is TRBV5-1, the J call TRBJ1-5; 8 nucleotides agree with TRBD1. This CDR3 has 15 residues. The junction had 10 bases not matched to a gene; V was cut back by 4 bases and J by 7 bases. Germline V gene lookup returns CDR1 SGHRS and CDR2 YFSETQ. This chain's CDR3 is CASSTWGQDDQPQHF. CDR3 DNA sequence: TGCGCCAGCAGCACCTGGGGACAGGACGACCAGCCCCAGCATTTT.

V is TRBV11-2 and J is TRBJ2-5; 14 bases map to TRBD2. CDR1 and CDR2 from the germline V gene are SGHAT and FQNNGV. Trimming cost V 5 bases and J 4 bases; bases outside gene matches: 9. CDR3 length equals 17 residues. The CDR3 coding sequence is TGTGCCAGCAGCGCCGGACTAGCGGGAGGTATTAGAGAGACCCAGTACTTC. It encodes CASSAGLAGGIRETQYF. The entire variable domain, with the rest obtained from reference TRBV11-2 and TRBJ2-5, is as follows: EAGVAQSPRYKIIEKRQSVAFWCNPISGHATLYWYQQILGQGPKLLIQFQNNGVVDDSQLPKDRFSAERLKGVDSTLKIQPAKLEDSAVYLCASSAGLAGGIRETQYFGPGTRLLVL.

The chain uses TRBV11-2 and TRBJ2-5; 8 positions agree with TRBD2. The CDR3 has 16 residues. The junction had 17 bases not matched to a gene; V was cut back by 8 bases and J by 6 bases. Germline lookup yields CDR1 SGHAT and CDR2 FQNNGV. The CDR3 nucleotides read TGTGCCAGCGGCTCAAACCGGGGGGGCGGGCAACAGACCCAGTACTTC. It specifies CASGSNRGGGQQTQYF.

This clone showed up just a few times. The chain recombines TRBV6-1 with TRBJ1-4; weak D call: TRBD1 (5 bases). This CDR3 has 15 amino acids. Germline CDR1 MNHNS, CDR2 SASEGT. The V end was cut by 6 bases, the J end by 5 bases, with 16 bases between. CDR3 DNA: TGTGCCAGCAGGGGACGACCAGGAGGGAATGAAAAACTGTTTTTT. It translates to CASRGRPGGNEKLFF.

The table lists this clone with a few counts. The chain uses TRBV7-9 and TRBJ1-1, with a possible D match to TRBD1 (5 bases). The germline CDR1 and CDR2 sequences are SEHNR and FQNEAQ (reference sequence). The CDR3 is 15 amino acids. Deletions cut 6 bases from V and 4 bases from J, with 18 bases between. This CDR3 reads CASSLQGVRATEAFF. The CDR3 nucleotides read TGTGCCAGCAGTTTGCAAGGGGTTCGGGCCACTGAAGCTTTCTTT.

This chain uses TRBV18 with TRBJ1-3; TRBD1 matches at 7 bases. J gave up 6 bases and V 3 bases, and 14 bases lay outside the gene matches. Per the germline V gene, CDR1 is KGHSH and CDR2 is LQKENI. The CDR3 contains 17 residues. CDR3 DNA: TGTGCCAGCTCACCTCAACGACAGGGCCGTGCCCTAAACACCATATATTTT. Translated: CASSPQRQGRALNTIYF.

The chain combines TRBV5-1 with TRBJ2-7, with TRBD2 identical over 9 bases. Looked up from germline, CDR1 is SGHRS and CDR2 is YFSETQ. After removal of 4 bases from V and 2 bases from J, the junction contained 7 bases not matched to a gene. The CDR3 runs 15 residues. The CDR3 here is CASSHIAGATYEQYF. CDR3 DNA: TGCGCCAGCAGCCACATAGCGGGAGCGACCTACGAGCAGTACTTC. The complete variable domain, with remaining parts taken from reference TRBV5-1 and TRBJ2-7, reads KAGVTQTPRYLIKTRGQQVTLSCSPISGHRSVSWYQQTPGQGLQFLFEYFSETQRNKGNFPGRFSGRQFSNSRSEMNVSTLELGDSALYLCASSHIAGATYEQYFGPGTRLTVT.